This entry describes one T cell receptor (beta chain). Original processing methods: Reference gene primers were amplified, and this amplification served to estimate nucleated cell counts. Generated by immunoSEQ multiplex PCR, the TCRdb table keeps only in-frame clones and is missing some. V, J and clone size were drawn from that table, and D and trimming were deduced from the DNA. The repertoire holds some 260,000 clones, with roughly 88% as singletons. The sample originates from a study of blood T cell repertoires in COVID-19. Study at large: Collection of acute and convalescent COVID-19 samples took place in the United States, Italy and Spain. In each case, the material was cDNA or gDNA derived from T cells, B-cell-depleted T cells, or PBMCs.

The CDR3 covers 13 residues. The TCR comes from a woman aged 40-49 years who had recovered from COVID-19. The sample was peripheral blood. This sequence joins TRBV21-1 and TRBJ2-1; the table gives TRBD1 as D, unverified against the DNA. TRBV21-1 is an annotated pseudogene. The CDR3 coding sequence is TGTGCCAGCAGCACGACAGGCCTCCATGAGCAGTTCTTC. It specifies CASSTTGLHEQFF.